The entry below gives a single T cell receptor beta chain sequence along with its context. Its specificity is not known. The sample belongs to a study of monozygotic twins with inflammatory bowel disease. Whole-study findings and limits: Researchers reported no repertoire similarity difference between concordant and discordant twins, possibly from limited power.

TCRdb re-called the 5' RACE reads; one entry per CDR3 protein, DNA not given. The sample holds tens of thousands of distinct CDR3 sequences. This CDR3 contains 15 residues. Germline CDR1 DFQATT, CDR2 SNEGSKA (reference sequence). The V call is TRBV20-1, the J call TRBJ2-7; as DNA is missing, the TRBD2 call by TCRdb cannot be tested. The receptor comes from a human donor with ulcerative colitis or Crohn's disease, or a healthy co-twin of an affected twin (not recorded which). Material: blood. The CDR3 sequence is CSARKTSGGSYEQYF.